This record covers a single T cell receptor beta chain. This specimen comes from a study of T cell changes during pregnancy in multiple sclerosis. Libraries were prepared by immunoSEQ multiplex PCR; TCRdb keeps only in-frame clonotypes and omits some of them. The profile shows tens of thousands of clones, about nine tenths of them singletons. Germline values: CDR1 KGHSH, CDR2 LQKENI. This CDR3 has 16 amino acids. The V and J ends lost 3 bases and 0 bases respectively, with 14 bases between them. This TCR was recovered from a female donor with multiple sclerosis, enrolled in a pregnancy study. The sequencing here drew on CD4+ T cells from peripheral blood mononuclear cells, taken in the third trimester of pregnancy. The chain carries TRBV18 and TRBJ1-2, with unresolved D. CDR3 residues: CASSPVTGIANYGYTF. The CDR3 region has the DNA TGTGCCAGCTCACCCGTGACCGGGATAGCTAACTATGGCTACACCTTC. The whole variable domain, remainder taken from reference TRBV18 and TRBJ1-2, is NAGVMQNPRHLVRRRGQEARLRCSPMKGHSHVYWYRQLPEEGLKFMVYLQKENIIDESGMPKERFSAEFPKEGPSILRIQQVVRGDSAAYFCASSPVTGIANYGYTFGSGTRLTVV.